This is a list of T cell receptor beta chains from one sample in a study of cytomegalovirus exposure and HLA in healthy donors. Profiled with immunoSEQ multiplex PCR; TCRdb holds only in-frame clones, not every one. The repertoire includes over 200,000 clones, more than 75% of them detected once, and less than 4.5% sits in the top ten. Material: PBMCs. These receptor sequences come from a male donor in good health and CMV-seronegative. Each CDR3 is given with its conserved first and last residue. Fields, in order: CDR3 protein, CDR3 DNA, V gene, D gene, clone size, J gene. The D gene is left open where the match is weak. Size values are once, few and many counts, or a class for expanded clones, and some rows have none.

CASSPTGGRAGNTIYF | TGTGCCAGCAGCCCAACAGGGGGTCGTGCTGGAAACACCATATATTTT | TRBV14 | TRBD1 | . | TRBJ1-3
CASSLVGTPYNEQFF | TGTGCCAGCAGCTTAGTCGGGACTCCGTACAATGAGCAGTTCTTC | TRBV7-6 | . | . | TRBJ2-1
CASSGRSGGNTGELFF | TGTGCCAGCAGTGGGCGCAGCGGGGGGAACACCGGGGAGCTGTTTTTT | TRBV2 | TRBD2 | . | TRBJ2-2
CASSLGLAGGPVYEQYF | TGTGCCAGCAGCTTAGGACTAGCGGGAGGGCCCGTTTACGAGCAGTACTTC | TRBV7-8 | TRBD2 | . | TRBJ2-7
CASSLQASRNYEQYF | TGTGCCAGCAGTTTACAGGCGAGCAGGAACTACGAGCAGTACTTC | TRBV27 | . | . | TRBJ2-7
CASTRTSGAYYEQYF | TGTGCCAGCACGCGGACTAGCGGAGCCTACTACGAGCAGTACTTC | TRBV6-5 | TRBD2 | . | TRBJ2-7
CASGTQGFYGYTF | TGTGCTAGTGGTACCCAGGGATTTTATGGCTACACCTTC | TRBV12-5 | . | . | TRBJ1-2
CASSARQFSGANVLTF | TGTGCCAGCAGTGCCCGACAGTTCTCTGGGGCCAACGTCCTGACTTTC | TRBV6-1 | . | . | TRBJ2-6
CASSLVGSNTGELFF | TGTGCCAGCAGCTTAGTCGGTTCGAACACCGGGGAGCTGTTTTTT | TRBV7-9 | . | . | TRBJ2-2
CASSLGGTGGTYGYTF | TGTGCCAGCAGCTTGGGAGGGACAGGGGGAACCTATGGCTACACCTTC | TRBV5-4 | TRBD1 | . | TRBJ1-2
CASSLVPRDRAYEQYF | TGTGCCAGCAGCTTAGTTCCCCGGGACAGAGCGTACGAGCAGTACTTC | TRBV11-1 | TRBD1 | . | TRBJ2-7
CASSLGTGVNEQFF | TGCGCCAGCAGCTTGGGGACAGGGGTGAATGAGCAGTTCTTC | TRBV5-1 | TRBD1 | once | TRBJ2-1
CASSIQGGQETQYF | TGTGCCAGTAGTATCCAGGGTGGGCAAGAGACCCAGTACTTC | TRBV19 | . | . | TRBJ2-5
CASRAGWDTPQHF | TGTGCCAGCAGGGCGGGATGGGATACGCCCCAGCATTTT | TRBV6-1 | . | . | TRBJ1-5
CASSIGGEQFF | TGTGCCAGTAGTATCGGGGGTGAGCAGTTCTTC | TRBV19 | . | . | TRBJ2-1
CASTSFGGAETQYF | TGTGCCAGCACCTCGTTTGGGGGGGCAGAGACCCAGTACTTC | TRBV5-4 | . | . | TRBJ2-5
CASRLNGAKEKLFF | TGTGCCAGCAGACTAAATGGGGCGAAGGAAAAACTGTTTTTT | TRBV6-1 | . | . | TRBJ1-4
CATSRAGVGGGPVNEQYF | TGTGCCACCAGCAGAGCGGGGGTCGGGGGAGGGCCTGTAAACGAGCAGTACTTC | TRBV15 | TRBD2 | once | TRBJ2-7
CASVQGASTGELFF | TGTGCCAGCGTCCAGGGGGCGAGCACCGGGGAGCTGTTTTTT | TRBV28 | TRBD1 | . | TRBJ2-2
CASTREGTYEQYF | TGTGCCAGCACGCGGGAAGGAACCTACGAGCAGTACTTC | TRBV6-6 | . | . | TRBJ2-7
CASSAGQGNYGYTF | TGTGCCAGCAGCGCCGGACAGGGAAACTATGGCTACACCTTC | TRBV9 | TRBD1 | . | TRBJ1-2
CASRPPWGGTNEKLFF | TGTGCCAGCAGGCCCCCCTGGGGGGGAACTAATGAAAAACTGTTTTTT | TRBV28 | . | . | TRBJ1-4
CASGPRRGGNNIQYF | TGTGCTAGTGGTCCCCGTCGGGGAGGAAACAACATTCAGTACTTC | TRBV12-5 | . | once | TRBJ2-4
CASSPSDRGGRETQYF | TGTGCCAGCAGCCCGAGCGATCGGGGCGGGAGGGAGACCCAGTACTTC | TRBV7-3 | TRBD2 | . | TRBJ2-5
CASSLTSRWQLNTEAFF | TGTGCCAGCAGCTTAACCTCGCGGTGGCAGTTGAACACTGAAGCTTTCTTT | TRBV7-2 | . | . | TRBJ1-1
CASSGDASGRETSTDTQYF | TGTGCCAGCAGCGGTGATGCGAGCGGGAGGGAGACGAGCACAGATACGCAGTATTTT | TRBV5-4 | TRBD2 | . | TRBJ2-3
CATSRDLRIGQAEAFF | TGTGCCACCAGCAGAGATCTGAGGATCGGACAGGCTGAAGCTTTCTTT | TRBV15 | TRBD1 | once | TRBJ1-1